This TCR beta chain is from a study of cytomegalovirus exposure and HLA in healthy donors. The PCR ran on 60 Vbeta and 13 Jbeta primers. TCRdb's copy holds only in-frame clones and misses some; the assay was immunoSEQ multiplex PCR. The repertoire holds some 200,000 clones, with approximately 70% as singletons. This clone was seen a handful of times. The specimen was PBMCs. The sequence was obtained from a woman in her twenties or thirties in good health and CMV-seronegative.

The CDR3 sequence is CASSLQRRGSYEQYF. The CDR3 bases are TGTGCCAGCAGCTTACAGCGACGCGGGTCCTACGAGCAGTACTTC. The chain recombines TRBV7-9 with TRBJ2-7, with D maybe TRBD2 (5 bases). The V gene lost 2 bases and the J gene lost 1 base, with 12 bases spanning the gap. The CDR3 covers 15 residues. From germline, CDR1 is SEHNR and CDR2 FQNEAQ (reference sequence).